This T cell receptor (beta chain) appears in the sequencing data of a study of blood T cells in healthy people across ages. Trimming shortened V by 5 bases and J by 8 bases, and 18 bases separated the two germline ends. The germline gives CDR1 SGHVS, CDR2 FNYEAQ. The CDR3 runs 14 residues. It was with a sample-barcoded 5' primer and a J-beta primer mix that a second PCR of roughly 7 to 12 cycles was run. In TCRdb, the 5' RACE reads were re-called with MiXCR into one record per CDR3 protein. The data hold approximately 700,000 distinct CDR3 sequences, with about 32% observed a single time. Material for sequencing was blood. The clonotype was recovered from a woman of 80 years or more in good health. The chain has TRBV7-6 and TRBJ1-1, with TRBD1 as a possible D gene (6 bases). The CDR3 sequence: CASSPSRGAKEAFF. CDR3 nucleotide sequence: TGTGCCAGCAGCCCCAGTCGGGGGGCGAAGGAAGCTTTCTTT.